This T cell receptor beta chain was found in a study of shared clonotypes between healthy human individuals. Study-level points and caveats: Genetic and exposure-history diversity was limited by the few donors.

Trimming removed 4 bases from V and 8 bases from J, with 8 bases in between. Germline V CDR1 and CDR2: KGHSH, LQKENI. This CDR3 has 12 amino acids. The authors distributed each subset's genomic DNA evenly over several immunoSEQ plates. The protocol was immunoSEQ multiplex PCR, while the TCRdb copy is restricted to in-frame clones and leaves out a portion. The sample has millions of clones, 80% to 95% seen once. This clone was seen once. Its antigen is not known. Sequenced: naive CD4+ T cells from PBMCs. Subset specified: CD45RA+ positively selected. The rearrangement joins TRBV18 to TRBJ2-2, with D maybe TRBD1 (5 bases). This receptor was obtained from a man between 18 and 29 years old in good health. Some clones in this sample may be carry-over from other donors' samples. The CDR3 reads CASSRRQGELFF. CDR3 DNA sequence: TGTGCCAGCTCACGAAGACAGGGGGAGCTGTTTTTT.